The TCR beta chain described here comes from a study of blood T cell repertoires in COVID-19 (dated by TCRdb to the early 2020s). Regarding the study in general: Collaborator samples came from the United States, Italy and Spain and covered acute and convalescent phases of COVID-19. The repertoires were released in a freely available public database meant as a resource for research on the immune response to SARS-CoV-2. The prospective study material was composed of cDNA or gDNA derived from T cells, B-cell-depleted T cells, or PBMCs. Where available, HLA class I and class II types were obtained from metadata supplied by the sample provider rather than from assay-based typing. The samples were drawn from the first 160 participants of the ongoing ImmuneRACE study and from over 950 subjects provided by 6 global collaborators. Subjects who had been exposed to COVID-19, were actively infected with it, or had recovered from it provided the deeply sampled blood TCRbeta repertoires that made up the dataset. Sample metadata almost always included a de-identified subject ID, COVID-19 status, age in years and sex. Study-wide findings and limitations: The amount of clinical and demographic metadata varied by source and participant and was provided uncurated.

One collaborating source in Seattle enrolled patients while the patients were actively infected and followed the patients over time throughout the course of disease. The collaborating institutions used their own protocols to collect whole blood in K2EDTA tubes. For TCRbeta analysis, collaborators shipped samples as frozen whole blood, isolated PBMCs, or DNA extracted from either of those sample types. Note on this clone: Which antigen it targets is not known. No base-level quality is on record; no much larger clone is a single base apart.

TCRbeta CDR3 regions were amplified from genomic DNA using the immunoSEQ Assay, a bias-controlled multiplex PCR. Concerning the study's data processing: Nucleated cell counts per sample were estimated from amplification of reference gene primers within the assay. Sequence reads were collapsed and filtered to measure the absolute abundance of every unique TCRbeta CDR3 rearrangement. For each sample, productive Simpson clonality was calculated as the square root of Simpson's diversity index over productive rearrangements. What TCRdb holds here is the immuneACCESS table cut down to in-frame rearrangements. Part of the clones is not present; checked against another copy, under half of the missing clones reflect an unresolved V gene, and the others are unexplained. The V and J calls and clone size come from that table; D and trimming were worked out from the DNA. The sample records roughly 230,000 clones, 90% of which are singletons. The top ten constitute roughly 2% of the sample.

The origin of this receptor is an older woman with COVID-19, enrolled during active disease. Sequencing was carried out using peripheral blood.

The DNA is TGTGCCTGGAGCTTGCCTAGCGGGGGGGCGGTAGATACGCAGTATTTT. It is translated as CAWSLPSGGAVDTQYF. The V and J segments used are TRBV30 and TRBJ2-3, and TRBD2 matches 12 of the central bases. Reading from cysteine to phenylalanine, the CDR3 counts 16 amino acids. Only the CDR3 DNA stays, 48 bases, in frame from base 1. V is pruned by 3 bases and J by 5 bases, leaving 9 bases of the junction without a gene match. The germline V gene (reference sequence) specifies GTSNPN as CDR1 and SVGIG as CDR2.